A selection of T cell receptor beta chains follows, all from one sample in a study of molecular identifiers for immune sequencing clone quantification. From the PCR reads, TCRdb called clonotypes with MiXCR, one entry per CDR3 protein. The sample includes around 480,000 distinct CDR3 sequences, around 23% of them seen just once. The sequencing input was naive CD8+ T cells from blood, with Jurkat cell RNA spiked in. The receptors shown here come from a human donor in good health. Some libraries in this study had Jurkat cell RNA spiked in. CDR3s include the opening cysteine and the closing phenylalanine or tryptophan. Each record gives: V gene, J gene, CDR3 protein.

v_gene: TRBV14; j_gene: TRBJ2-5; CDR3aa: CASSQASQETQYF
v_gene: TRBV30; j_gene: TRBJ2-1; CDR3aa: CAWSVARGDEQFF
v_gene: TRBV28; j_gene: TRBJ2-7; CDR3aa: CASSLYDREWFEQYF
v_gene: TRBV12-3/TRBV12-4; j_gene: TRBJ1-1; CDR3aa: CASSLSPSADTEAFF
v_gene: TRBV2; j_gene: TRBJ1-4; CDR3aa: CASSEGRQVELFF
v_gene: TRBV7-9; j_gene: TRBJ2-3; CDR3aa: CASSPWTEGDTQYF
v_gene: TRBV6-5; j_gene: TRBJ2-1; CDR3aa: CASSWGGAANEQFF
v_gene: TRBV5-1; j_gene: TRBJ1-1; CDR3aa: CASSSEDSHNTEAFF
v_gene: TRBV5-3; j_gene: TRBJ1-4; CDR3aa: CTSSLEVDEKLFF
v_gene: TRBV28; j_gene: TRBJ2-7; CDR3aa: CASSSAGGGPYF
v_gene: TRBV27; j_gene: TRBJ2-7; CDR3aa: CASSLQGTSYEQSF
v_gene: TRBV6-2/TRBV6-3; j_gene: TRBJ1-1; CDR3aa: CASSYFRQGTEAFF
v_gene: TRBV30; j_gene: TRBJ2-7; CDR3aa: CAWSPAAGGDEQYF
v_gene: TRBV9; j_gene: TRBJ2-3; CDR3aa: CASTESGTPTDTQYF
v_gene: TRBV4-1; j_gene: TRBJ1-1; CDR3aa: CASSQEWQEGTEAFF
v_gene: TRBV7-2; j_gene: TRBJ1-1; CDR3aa: CASSSTSGYTEAFF
v_gene: TRBV27; j_gene: TRBJ2-7; CDR3aa: CASSYRDGYEQYF
v_gene: TRBV18; j_gene: TRBJ2-1; CDR3aa: CATTDSWGNEQFF
v_gene: TRBV2; j_gene: TRBJ2-7; CDR3aa: CASADRNSYEQYF
v_gene: TRBV3-1; j_gene: TRBJ2-2; CDR3aa: CASSQSSAGDGELFF
v_gene: TRBV12-3/TRBV12-4; j_gene: TRBJ1-5; CDR3aa: CASSFRDSPLLAQHF
v_gene: TRBV4-1; j_gene: TRBJ1-4; CDR3aa: CASSQGPWDSLATNEKLFF
v_gene: TRBV7-2; j_gene: TRBJ2-3; CDR3aa: CASSPRTYIPDTQYF
v_gene: TRBV27; j_gene: TRBJ2-7; CDR3aa: CASSERASYEQYF
v_gene: TRBV7-9; j_gene: TRBJ2-5; CDR3aa: CASSHAGGPGKETQYF
v_gene: TRBV18; j_gene: TRBJ2-3; CDR3aa: CASSGRGPSTSGRNTDTQYF
v_gene: TRBV7-2; j_gene: TRBJ2-7; CDR3aa: CASSGGGPSYEQYF
v_gene: TRBV30; j_gene: TRBJ1-1; CDR3aa: CAWRSQDWNTEAFF
v_gene: TRBV7-9; j_gene: TRBJ2-2; CDR3aa: CASSMTSLRGSDGELFF
v_gene: TRBV4-1; j_gene: TRBJ2-3; CDR3aa: CASSQEGSDTQYF
v_gene: TRBV19; j_gene: TRBJ2-1; CDR3aa: CASSTGTGPYNEQLF
v_gene: TRBV4-1; j_gene: TRBJ2-3; CDR3aa: CASSQGVAGATDTQYF
v_gene: TRBV20-1; j_gene: TRBJ2-5; CDR3aa: CSAEAWETQYF
v_gene: TRBV28; j_gene: TRBJ1-5; CDR3aa: CASSMAAYQPQHF
v_gene: TRBV4-1; j_gene: TRBJ1-3; CDR3aa: CASSQDLQCGNTIYF
v_gene: TRBV5-6; j_gene: TRBJ2-6; CDR3aa: CASSSPSPSGANVLTF
v_gene: TRBV7-6; j_gene: TRBJ1-6; CDR3aa: CASSLTTGVNSPLHF
v_gene: TRBV28; j_gene: TRBJ2-7; CDR3aa: CASSLRVTGGYEQYF
v_gene: TRBV12-3/TRBV12-4; j_gene: TRBJ2-7; CDR3aa: CASSLAGAGNEQYF
v_gene: TRBV13; j_gene: TRBJ2-5; CDR3aa: CASSFSGNQETQHF
v_gene: TRBV7-2; j_gene: TRBJ1-4; CDR3aa: CASSPRTSTNEKLFF
v_gene: TRBV7-6; j_gene: TRBJ2-5; CDR3aa: CASSPLLGQGKETQYF
v_gene: TRBV5-5; j_gene: TRBJ2-5; CDR3aa: CASSHTPTDRLQETQYF
v_gene: TRBV19; j_gene: TRBJ2-1; CDR3aa: CASSPGTRTSGEQFF
v_gene: TRBV4-3; j_gene: TRBJ1-6; CDR3aa: CASSQDTARGSNNSPLHF
v_gene: TRBV6-6; j_gene: TRBJ1-1; CDR3aa: CASSYSGGGYTEAFF
v_gene: TRBV9; j_gene: TRBJ2-3; CDR3aa: CASSQDRERGTDTQYF
v_gene: TRBV9; j_gene: TRBJ2-3; CDR3aa: CASSPLSGRGAPRTDTQYF
v_gene: TRBV4-1; j_gene: TRBJ2-1; CDR3aa: CARSQGEGPPYNEQFF
v_gene: TRBV6-4; j_gene: TRBJ1-1; CDR3aa: CASSSTLNTEAFF
v_gene: TRBV7-2; j_gene: TRBJ1-3; CDR3aa: CASSLARGNGNTIYF
v_gene: TRBV27; j_gene: TRBJ2-3; CDR3aa: CASSFAGGTDTQYF
v_gene: TRBV29-1; j_gene: TRBJ1-1; CDR3aa: CSSGQGLHAFF
v_gene: TRBV6-5; j_gene: TRBJ2-5; CDR3aa: CASSPDLPQFRKNQETQYF
v_gene: TRBV6-2/TRBV6-3; j_gene: TRBJ2-3; CDR3aa: CASAQWVTGVTDTQYF
v_gene: TRBV6-6; j_gene: TRBJ2-7; CDR3aa: CASSTPDRDRPYEQYF
v_gene: TRBV4-1; j_gene: TRBJ1-1; CDR3aa: CASSPKTANTEAFF
v_gene: TRBV5-6; j_gene: TRBJ2-7; CDR3aa: CASSLDEYEQYF